This TCR beta chain comes out of a study of PD-L1 blockade in urothelial cancer. The overall study: The researchers analyzed blood 3 weeks (second dose) and 6 weeks after treatment start.

Germline lookup yields CDR1 SGHTA and CDR2 FQGNSA. The CDR3 totals 13 residues. V gave up 3 bases and J gave up 8 bases, with 13 bases separating them. The time point was: peripheral blood 6 weeks after treatment start. The table came from immunoSEQ multiplex PCR; TCRdb's copy has only in-frame clones and leaves some out. The repertoire holds under 150,000 clones, with around 89% as singletons. The chain joins TRBV7-2 to TRBJ1-2, with TRBD1 as a possible D gene (6 bases). The TCR sequence derives from a man aged 60 to 69 with urothelial cancer. Material: PBMCs, obtained around atezolizumab (anti-PD-L1) treatment. In DNA, the CDR3 is TGTGCCAGCAGCTTCGCGGGGGCGGGAGGCTACACCTTC. Its protein is CASSFAGAGGYTF. Full variable domain (remainder filled in from reference TRBV7-2 and TRBJ1-2): GAGVSQSPSNKVTEKGKDVELRCDPISGHTALYWYRQSLGQGLEFLIYFQGNSAPDKSGLPSDRFSAERTGGSVSTLTIQRTQQEDSAVYLCASSFAGAGGYTFGSGTRLTVV.